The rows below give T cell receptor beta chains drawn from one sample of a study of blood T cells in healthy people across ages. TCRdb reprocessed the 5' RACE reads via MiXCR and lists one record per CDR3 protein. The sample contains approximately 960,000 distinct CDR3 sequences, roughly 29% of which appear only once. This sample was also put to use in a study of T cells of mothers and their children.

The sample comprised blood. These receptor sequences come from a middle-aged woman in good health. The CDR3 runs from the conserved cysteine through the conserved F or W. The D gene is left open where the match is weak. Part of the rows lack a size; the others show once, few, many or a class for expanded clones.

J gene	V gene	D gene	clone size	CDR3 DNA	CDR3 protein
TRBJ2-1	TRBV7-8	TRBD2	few	TGTGCCAGCAGCTCATGGACTAGCGGGGGGGTTGGTGAGCAGTTCTTC	CASSSWTSGGVGEQFF
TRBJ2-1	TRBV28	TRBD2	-	TGTGCCAGCAGTTTCTATAGCGGGGAATCCTACACTGAGCAGTTCTTC	CASSFYSGESYTEQFF
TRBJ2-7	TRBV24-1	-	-	TGTGCCACCAGTGATTTTCACCTGACAGGCGGCGACGAGCAGTACTTC	CATSDFHLTGGDEQYF
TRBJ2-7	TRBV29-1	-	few	TGCAGCGTTGAAGGGCAGGCCGAGCAGTACTTC	CSVEGQAEQYF
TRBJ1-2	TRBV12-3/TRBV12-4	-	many	TGTGCCAGCAGTTTAGCGCACGGGACCGGCTACACCTTC	CASSLAHGTGYTF
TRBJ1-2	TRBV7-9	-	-	TGTGCCAGCAGCTCCGGGCCAACCTCCTATGGCTACACCTTC	CASSSGPTSYGYTF
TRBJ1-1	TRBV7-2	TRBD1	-	TGTGCCAGCAGCCCCCACCAGACAGGGAACGCTTTCTTT	CASSPHQTGNAFF
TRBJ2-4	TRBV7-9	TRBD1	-	TGTGCCAGCAGTTCCGGGACAGGGGGCGGAGAGCAGTACTTC	CASSSGTGGGEQYF
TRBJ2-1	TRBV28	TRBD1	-	TGTGCCAGCAGTGTAGGGACAGGGGGTCGAGACGACAATGAGCAGTTCTTC	CASSVGTGGRDDNEQFF
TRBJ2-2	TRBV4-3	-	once	TGCGCCAGCAGCCAAGCTCGGCAGACCAACACCGGGGAGCTGTTTTTT	CASSQARQTNTGELFF
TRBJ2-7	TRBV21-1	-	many	TGTGCCAGCAGGTTAGAGGGACAGGGGGCCGCCTACGAGCAGTACTTC	CASRLEGQGAAYEQYF
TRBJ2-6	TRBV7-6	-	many	TGTGCCAGCAGACGCAAACAGGCTTCTGGGGCCAACGTCCTGACTTTC	CASRRKQASGANVLTF
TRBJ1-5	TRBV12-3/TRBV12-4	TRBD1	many	TGTGCCAGCAGTGAGAGGGACAGGCCAGATCAGCCCCAGCATTTT	CASSERDRPDQPQHF
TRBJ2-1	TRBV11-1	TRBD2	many	TGTGCCAGCAGCTTCACTAGCGGGCGTGGGAATGAGCAGTTCTTC	CASSFTSGRGNEQFF
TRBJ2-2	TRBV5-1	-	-	TGCGCCAGCAGCTTGGATGCCAGATCCGGGGAGCTGTTTTTT	CASSLDARSGELFF
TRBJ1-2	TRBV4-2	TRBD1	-	TGTGCCAGCAGCCCAGCGACAGGGCCTCCGGGCTACACCTTC	CASSPATGPPGYTF
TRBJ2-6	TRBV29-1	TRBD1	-	TGCAGCGTTGAAGGACAGGGGGCATTTGGGGCCAACGTCCTGACTTTC	CSVEGQGAFGANVLTF
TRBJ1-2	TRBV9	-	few	TGTGCCAGCAGCGTTATCGCTAACTATGGCTACACCTTC	CASSVIANYGYTF
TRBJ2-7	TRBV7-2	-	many	TGTGCCAGCAGCTTAGGGTTAGGGAACTACGAGCAGTACTTC	CASSLGLGNYEQYF
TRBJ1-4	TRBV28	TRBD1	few	TGTGCCAGCAGTCCCCACAGGGGGCGCGGCGATGAAAAACTGTTTTTT	CASSPHRGRGDEKLFF
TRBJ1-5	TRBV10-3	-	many	TGTGCCATCGGGTCGGATAGCAATCAGCCCCAGCATTTT	CAIGSDSNQPQHF
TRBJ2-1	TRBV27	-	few	TGTGCCAGCAGTTTAGGCCACAATGAGCAGTTCTTC	CASSLGHNEQFF